The 25 T cell receptor beta chains given below trace back to one sample, sequenced in a study of cytomegalovirus exposure and HLA in healthy donors. The PCR ran on 60 Vbeta and 13 Jbeta primers. Profiled with immunoSEQ multiplex PCR; TCRdb holds only in-frame clones, not every one. The sample records about 38,000 clones, about nine tenths being singletons. The sequenced material came from PBMCs. These receptors all come from a woman aged 35 to 49 in good health and CMV-seropositive.

This clone was picked up a small number of times. The genes are TRBV25-1 and TRBJ2-6; D may be TRBD1 (5 bases). V dropped 3 bases and J dropped 3 bases, with 6 bases sitting between them. There are 14 residues in the CDR3. Germline CDR1 and CDR2: MGHDK and SYGVNS. The chain's CDR3 is CASSDQGGANVLTF. CDR3 nucleotides: TGTGCCAGCAGTGACCAGGGTGGGGCCAACGTCCTGACTTTC.

This rearrangement joins TRBV2 to TRBJ2-1; TRBD1 agrees at 9 bases. J lost 4 bases, V lost 9 bases, and 7 bases had no gene match. Germline lookup yields CDR1 SNHLY and CDR2 FYNNEI. The CDR3 is 14 residues long. In nucleotides, the CDR3 is TGTGCCAGAACCCCCGGGACAGGGTACAATGAGCAGTTCTTC. Encoded protein: CARTPGTGYNEQFF.

This clone was seen more than once but under ten times. Other DNA sequences in the same sample also yield this CDR3. This chain joins TRBV5-4 and TRBJ1-1, with a weak D call TRBD1 (6 bases). The CDR3 sequence is 14 residues long. The V and J ends lost 1 base and 4 bases respectively, with 11 bases between them. Germline V CDR1 and CDR2: SGHNT, YYREEE (reference sequence). DNA of the CDR3: TGTGCCAGCAGCTTGACGGGGGGGCTCACTGAAGCTTTCTTT. Protein: CASSLTGGLTEAFF.

The CDR3 DNA sequence: TGTGCCAGCAGCTACGGGGGGGGAGCTGAGACCCAGTACTTC. The encoded protein is CASSYGGGAETQYF. The V call is TRBV7-9, the J call TRBJ2-5, with TRBD2 matching over 8 bases. This CDR3 has 14 residues. Per germline, CDR1 SEHNR and CDR2 FQNEAQ (reference sequence). The V gene end was trimmed by 4 bases and the J gene end by 5 bases; junction bases not matched to a gene: 6.

The rearrangement uses TRBV29-1 and TRBJ2-2; D remains unclear. Germline CDR1 reads SQVTM; CDR2 reads ANQGSEA. The CDR3 has 12 residues. V shed 5 bases and J shed 2 bases, with 6 bases lying between them. Written as DNA, the CDR3 is TGCAGCGTTCAAATCAACACCGGGGAGCTGTTTTTT. Translating gives CSVQINTGELFF.

J is TRBJ2-7 and V is TRBV28; D is perhaps TRBD1 (5 bases). The CDR3 has 13 amino acids. Germline V gene data show CDR1 as MDHEN and CDR2 as SYDVKM. The germline V and J ends were trimmed by 6 bases and 1 base, with 10 bases remaining between them. This chain's CDR3 is CASSQGRSYEQYF. The CDR3 nucleotides are TGTGCCAGCAGCCAGGGCCGTTCCTACGAGCAGTACTTC.

V usage is TRBV9 and J usage is TRBJ2-1; a possible D gene is TRBD1 (6 bases). The CDR3 totals 16 residues. V dropped 1 base and J dropped 0 bases, with 11 bases sitting between them. The germline gives CDR1 SGDLS, CDR2 YYNGEE. As DNA, the CDR3 is TGTGCCAGCAGCGTAAGAGGGGGTAGCTCCTACAATGAGCAGTTCTTC. Its protein is CASSVRGGSSYNEQFF.

The chain couples TRBV5-4 to TRBJ2-5, with 9 bases matching TRBD2. V shed 4 bases and J 5 bases; nucleotides not matched to a gene: 9. The CDR3 is made up of 15 amino acids. The V gene's germline CDR1 is SGHNT and CDR2 YYREEE (reference sequence). The CDR3 DNA is TGTGCCAGCAGCCCGGCCGGCGGGGGGGCGGAGACCCAGTACTTC. Translation: CASSPAGGGAETQYF.

This sequence joins TRBV12-5 and TRBJ2-2; a possible D gene is TRBD2 (5 bases). Between the trimmed V and J ends, which lost 1 base and 7 bases, there was a span of 7 bases. Germline loops: CDR1 LGHNT, CDR2 FRNRAP. CDR3 length: 13 amino acids. The CDR3 region is CASGLGGVGELFF. The CDR3 DNA follows: TGTGCTAGTGGTTTGGGGGGAGTCGGGGAGCTGTTTTTT.

This clone was recorded once. The chain couples TRBV4-3 to TRBJ2-2; D possibly corresponds to TRBD2 (5 bases). The germline V gene has CDR1 LGHNA and CDR2 YSLEER. Trimming left V 4 bases short and J 3 bases short, with 15 bases between. The CDR3 contains 16 residues. For the CDR3, the DNA is TGCGCCAGCAGCCCCGGTTCGGGGTTGGACACCGGGGAGCTGTTTTTT. Its translation: CASSPGSGLDTGELFF.

This chain uses TRBV6-4 with TRBJ2-2, with 13 bases lining up with TRBD2. The V gene end was trimmed by 2 bases and the J gene end by 4 bases; junction bases not matched to a gene: 7. This CDR3 spans 18 amino acids. Germline values: CDR1 MRHNA, CDR2 SNTAGT. The CDR3 DNA reads as TGTGCCAGCAGTGACCAAGGGACTAGCGGGGTGATCACCGGGGAGCTGTTTTTT. Translating it yields CASSDQGTSGVITGELFF.

The CDR3 loop reads CASSPPNRLSTNEKLFF. DNA of the CDR3: TGTGCCAGCTCACCACCGAACAGGCTTTCCACTAATGAAAAACTGTTTTTT. The chain recombines TRBV18 with TRBJ1-4; TRBD1 is a possible D gene (5 bases). The CDR3 is 17 residues long. The V end lost 0 bases, the J end lost 2 bases, and 13 bases lay between the germline ends. Germline-derived CDR1 and CDR2 are KGHSH and LQKENI.

The rearrangement links TRBV9 to TRBJ1-2; D gene ambiguous. V was clipped by 0 bases and J by 0 bases, with 9 bases between them. Per the germline V gene, CDR1 is SGDLS and CDR2 is YYNGEE. This CDR3 has 15 amino acids. CDR3 coding DNA: TGTGCCAGCAGCGTAGGGGCACCCGCTAACTATGGCTACACCTTC. Protein product: CASSVGAPANYGYTF.

The rearrangement uses TRBV21-1 and TRBJ1-3; the table's D call, TRBD1, has no DNA check behind it. TRBV21-1 is tagged as a pseudogene. This CDR3 has 17 amino acids. The CDR3 DNA reads TGTGCCTGGTACCCGGGACAGTATGGCGGCTCTGGAAACACCATATATTTT. Amino acids: CAWYPGQYGGSGNTIYF.

The V call is TRBV4-3, the J call TRBJ1-5; TRBD1 matches 7 bases. V lost 0 bases to trimming and J lost 2 bases; unmatched junction nucleotides: 4. Germline V gene sequence: CDR1 LGHNA, CDR2 YSLEER. The CDR3 has 16 amino acids. CDR3: CASSQDWGTGNQPQHF. CDR3 DNA: TGCGCCAGCAGCCAAGATTGGGGGACAGGCAATCAGCCCCAGCATTTT.

The chain recombines TRBV5-5 with TRBJ1-1; D possibly corresponds to TRBD1 (5 bases). This CDR3 spans 16 amino acids. CDR1 and CDR2 (germline): SGHKS, YYEKEE (reference sequence). V gave up 4 bases and J gave up 6 bases, with 22 bases separating them. The CDR3 DNA sequence: TGTGCCAGCAGCCGACGTTCCATGGGGCAACAAGCTGAAGCTTTCTTT. This sequence encodes CASSRRSMGQQAEAFF.

The chain links TRBV2 to TRBJ2-7, with 7 bases fitting TRBD1. V shed 6 bases, J shed 2 bases, and the junction held 10 bases outside the gene matches. CDR1 SNHLY and CDR2 FYNNEI come from the germline V gene. The CDR3 is 15 amino acids. The CDR3 region is CASSDLTGPTYEQYF. CDR3 DNA: TGTGCCAGCAGCGACCTGACAGGGCCCACCTACGAGCAGTACTTC.

The gene calls are TRBV15 and TRBJ2-3; no reliable D call. Germline CDR1 is LNHNV and CDR2 is YYDKDF (reference sequence). The CDR3 length is 15 residues. Trimming removed 0 bases at V and 0 bases at J, with 7 bases between. The CDR3 DNA reads as TGTGCCACCAGCAGAGAGCAGGCTAGCACAGATACGCAGTATTTT. Translation: CATSREQASTDTQYF.

V is TRBV2 and J is TRBJ1-1; unclear D gene. V shed 0 bases and J shed 8 bases, with 13 bases lying between them. The CDR3 runs to 14 residues. CDR1 is SNHLY and CDR2 is FYNNEI in the germline V gene. For the CDR3, the DNA is TGTGCCAGCAGTGAAGCGCGGTGGAGGGAAGAAGCTTTCTTT. It translates to CASSEARWREEAFF. The full variable domain, its missing parts supplied by reference TRBV2 and TRBJ1-1, is EPEVTQTPSHQVTQMGQEVILRCVPISNHLYFYWYRQILGQKVEFLVSFYNNEISEKSEIFDDQFSVERPDGSNFTLKIRSTKLEDSAMYFCASSEARWREEAFFGQGTRLTVV.

About this clone: At one of its ends the junction is not consistent with the germline gene, which may arise from a read error. The V and J genes are TRBV13 and TRBJ2-5; the D gene is possibly TRBD2 (7 bases). Germline V gene lookup returns CDR1 PRHDT and CDR2 FYEKMQ (reference sequence). The CDR3 is made up of 14 amino acids. The CDR3 DNA reads as TGTGCCAGCAGCCTAGGGGGGGCACCGGAGACCCAGTACTTC. Protein product: CASSLGGAPETQYF.

The chain is built from TRBV9 and TRBJ1-1; unclear D gene. Per the germline V gene, CDR1 is SGDLS and CDR2 is YYNGEE. Trimming shortened V by 4 bases and J by 5 bases, and 21 bases separated the two germline ends. The CDR3 covers 16 residues. Here the CDR3 DNA reads TGTGCCAGCAGCCCCCTGGTCAGGAGAGGAGGAACTGAAGCTTTCTTT. Translated: CASSPLVRRGGTEAFF.

The rearrangement uses TRBV10-3 and TRBJ2-1, with a weak D call TRBD1 (5 bases). With 5 bases removed from V and 1 base from J, the gap between germline ends came to 24 bases. The germline gives CDR1 ENHRY, CDR2 SYGVKD. The CDR3 runs to 19 residues. The CDR3 loop is CAISTRGARYETSYNEQFF. The CDR3 region has the DNA TGTGCCATCAGTACAAGGGGCGCCCGGTATGAGACATCCTACAATGAGCAGTTCTTC.

The chain carries TRBV6-4 and TRBJ1-2; the match to TRBD1 covers 8 bases. Germline CDR1 and CDR2: MRHNA and SNTAGT. The CDR3 is 13 amino acids. The V and J ends lost 6 bases and 5 bases, in that order; junction bases with no gene match: 5. The CDR3 protein is CASSRDRNYGYTF. For the CDR3, the DNA is TGTGCCAGCAGCCGGGACAGGAATTATGGCTACACCTTC.

The J gene is TRBJ2-5, the V gene TRBV18; 10 bases are a match to TRBD1. The DNA end favors TRBJ2-7, so the J call may be wrong. Germline V gives CDR1 KGHSH, CDR2 LQKENI. There are 15 residues in the CDR3. The CDR3 DNA reads as TGTGCCAGCTCACCCTCTAGGACAGGGGGCTACGAGCAGTACTTC. Translating gives CASSPSRTGGYEQYF.

Only a few counts were recorded for this clone. V is TRBV5-4 and J is TRBJ2-7; 9 nucleotides line up with TRBD1. In germline, CDR1 is SGHNT, CDR2 YYREEE (reference sequence). The CDR3 is made up of 15 amino acids. Trimming took 3 bases from V and 2 from J; bases not matched to a gene: 6. CDR3 amino acids: CASSSLGQGAYEQYF. The CDR3, as DNA: TGTGCCAGCAGCTCTCTGGGACAGGGCGCCTACGAGCAGTACTTC.